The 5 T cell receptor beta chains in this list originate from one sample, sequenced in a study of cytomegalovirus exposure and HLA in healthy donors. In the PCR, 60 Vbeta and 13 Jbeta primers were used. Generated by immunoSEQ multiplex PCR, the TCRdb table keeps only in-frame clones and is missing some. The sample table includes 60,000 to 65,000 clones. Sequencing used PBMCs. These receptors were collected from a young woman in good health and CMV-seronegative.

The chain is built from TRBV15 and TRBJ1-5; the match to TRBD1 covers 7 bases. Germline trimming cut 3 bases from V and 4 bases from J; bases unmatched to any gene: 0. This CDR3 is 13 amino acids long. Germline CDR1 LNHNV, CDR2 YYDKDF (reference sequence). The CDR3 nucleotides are TGTGCCACCAGCAGGACAGGGAATCAGCCCCAGCATTTT. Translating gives CATSRTGNQPQHF.

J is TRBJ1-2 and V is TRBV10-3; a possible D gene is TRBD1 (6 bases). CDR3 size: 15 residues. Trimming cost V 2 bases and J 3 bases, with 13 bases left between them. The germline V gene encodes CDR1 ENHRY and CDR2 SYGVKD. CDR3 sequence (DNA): TGTGCCATCAGTGAGGCAGGGGCCAAAGACTATGGCTACACCTTC. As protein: CAISEAGAKDYGYTF.

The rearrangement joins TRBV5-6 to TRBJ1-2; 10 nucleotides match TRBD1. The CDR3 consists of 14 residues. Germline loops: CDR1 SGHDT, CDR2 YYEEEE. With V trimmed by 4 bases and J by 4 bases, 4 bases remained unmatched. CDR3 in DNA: TGTGCCAGCAGCGCCCGGACAGGGGGCTATGGCTACACCTTC. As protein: CASSARTGGYGYTF.

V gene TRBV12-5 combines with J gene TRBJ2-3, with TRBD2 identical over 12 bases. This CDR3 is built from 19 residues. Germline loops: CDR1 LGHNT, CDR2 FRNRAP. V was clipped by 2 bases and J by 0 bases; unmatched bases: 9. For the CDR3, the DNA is TGTGCTAGTGGTTTGAGCTACCTAGCGGGGGGGCCCAGCACAGATACGCAGTATTTT. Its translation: CASGLSYLAGGPSTDTQYF.

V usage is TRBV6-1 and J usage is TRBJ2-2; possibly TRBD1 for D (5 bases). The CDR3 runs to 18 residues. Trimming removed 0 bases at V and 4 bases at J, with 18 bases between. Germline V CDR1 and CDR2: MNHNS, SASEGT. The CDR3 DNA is TGTGCCAGCAGTGAAGCGCTTAAGTCAGGGTCGAGCACCGGGGAGCTGTTTTTT. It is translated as CASSEALKSGSSTGELFF.